This TCR beta chain emerged from a study of blood T cell repertoires in COVID-19. The wider study: The United States, Italy and Spain supplied acute and convalescent COVID-19 samples. Sources were T cells, B-cell-depleted T cells, or PBMCs; the material itself was cDNA or gDNA.

In this sample, this clone turned up once. Authors' data handling: Reference gene primer amplification yielded estimated nucleated cell counts. Assay: immunoSEQ multiplex PCR; the TCRdb copy retains only in-frame clones and omits some. The V and J calls and clone size were taken over from that table, and D and trimming were inferred from the DNA. Among about 250,000 clones listed, approximately 86% were seen once. Germline-derived CDR1 and CDR2 are PRHDT and FYEKMQ (reference sequence). The CDR3 consists of 15 residues. The V and J ends lost 5 bases and 4 bases, in that order; junction bases with no gene match: 9.

The J gene is TRBJ1-1, the V gene TRBV13; 8 bases fit TRBD1. The TCR originated in a man of 80 years or more with acute or convalescent COVID-19. Sequenced input: peripheral blood. The CDR3 sequence: CASSIQGARATEAFF. The DNA for the CDR3 is TGTGCCAGCAGCATCCAGGGGGCGCGTGCCACTGAAGCTTTCTTT.